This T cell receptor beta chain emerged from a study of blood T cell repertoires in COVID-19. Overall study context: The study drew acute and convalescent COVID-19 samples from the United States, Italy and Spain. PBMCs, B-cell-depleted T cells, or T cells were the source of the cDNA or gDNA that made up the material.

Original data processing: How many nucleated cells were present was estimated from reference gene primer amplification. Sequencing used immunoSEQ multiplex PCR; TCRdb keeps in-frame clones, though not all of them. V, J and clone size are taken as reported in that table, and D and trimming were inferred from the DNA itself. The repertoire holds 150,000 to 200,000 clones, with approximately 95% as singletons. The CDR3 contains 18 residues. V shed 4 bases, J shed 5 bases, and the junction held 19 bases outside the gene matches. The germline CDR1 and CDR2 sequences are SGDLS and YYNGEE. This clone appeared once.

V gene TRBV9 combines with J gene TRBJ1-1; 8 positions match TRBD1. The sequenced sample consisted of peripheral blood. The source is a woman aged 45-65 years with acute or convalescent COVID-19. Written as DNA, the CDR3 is TGTGCCAGCAGCTCAACTCCCGCCCTAGGACAGGGAGGGACTGAAGCTTTCTTT. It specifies CASSSTPALGQGGTEAFF.